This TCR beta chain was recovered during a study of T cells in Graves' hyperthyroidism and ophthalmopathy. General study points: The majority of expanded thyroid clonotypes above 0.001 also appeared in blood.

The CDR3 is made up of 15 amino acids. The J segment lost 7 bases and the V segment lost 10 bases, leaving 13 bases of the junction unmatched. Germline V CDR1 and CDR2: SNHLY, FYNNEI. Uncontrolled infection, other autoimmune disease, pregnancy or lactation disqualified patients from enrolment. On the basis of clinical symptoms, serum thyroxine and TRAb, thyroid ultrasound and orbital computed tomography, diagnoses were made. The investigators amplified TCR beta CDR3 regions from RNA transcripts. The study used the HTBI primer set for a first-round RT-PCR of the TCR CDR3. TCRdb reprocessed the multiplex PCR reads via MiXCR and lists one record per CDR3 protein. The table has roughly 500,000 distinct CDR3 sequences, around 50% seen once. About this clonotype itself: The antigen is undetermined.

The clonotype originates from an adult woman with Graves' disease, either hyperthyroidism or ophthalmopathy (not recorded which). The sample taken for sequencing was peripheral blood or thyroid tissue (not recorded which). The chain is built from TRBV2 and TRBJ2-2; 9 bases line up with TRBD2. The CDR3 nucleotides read TGTGCCACCACACCTTTAGCGGGAGCCGGCGGGGAGCTGTTTTTT. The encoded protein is CATTPLAGAGGELFF.